The rows below give T cell receptor beta chains drawn from one sample of a study of cytomegalovirus exposure and HLA in healthy donors. TCRdb's table, derived via immunoSEQ multiplex PCR, lists solely in-frame clones and lacks some. The repertoire consists of tens of thousands of clones, with around 77% occurring once and the leading ten covering about 0.53%. The sample taken for sequencing was PBMCs. The receptors shown here come from a man between 25 and 39 years old in good health and CMV-seronegative. CDR3s include the opening cysteine and the closing phenylalanine or tryptophan. The D gene is left open where the match is weak. Some rows have no size entry. The others give once, few or many, or a class for an expanded clone.

d_call	clone_size	v_call	j_call	cdr3_nt	cdr3_aa
.	few	TRBV5-5	TRBJ2-1	TGTGCCAGCAGCCCTACTAGTTTGAGCTCCTACAATGAGCAGTTCTTC	CASSPTSLSSYNEQFF
.	.	TRBV11-1	TRBJ2-2	TGTGCCAGCAGCCACCCACCCGGTGGCACCGGGGAGCTGTTTTTT	CASSHPPGGTGELFF
TRBD2	.	TRBV6-1	TRBJ2-1	TGTGCCAGCAGTGAACTAGCGGGAGGCGTGATGTTCGAGCAGTTCTTC	CASSELAGGVMFEQFF
TRBD2	.	TRBV5-6	TRBJ2-1	TGTGCCAGCAGCTTGGGCGGACTAGCGGGGAGAGAGCAGTTCTTC	CASSLGGLAGREQFF
.	few	TRBV5-6	TRBJ1-1	TGTGCCAGCAGCTCCTCTCGGGGAAGTAGAACGAACACTGAAGCTTTCTTT	CASSSSRGSRTNTEAFF
.	.	TRBV7-3	TRBJ2-5	TGTGCCAGCAGCTTAATGTACGGAGCGCAAGAGACCCAGTACTTC	CASSLMYGAQETQYF
.	.	TRBV11-2	TRBJ1-1	TGTGCCAGCAGCCCGACAGAGAACACTGAAGCTTTCTTT	CASSPTENTEAFF
.	.	TRBV5-5	TRBJ2-3	TGTGCCAGCAGCTTGCTCGGCAGGGCCACAGATACGCAGTATTTT	CASSLLGRATDTQYF
TRBD1	few	TRBV2	TRBJ2-2	TGTGCCAGCAGTGGGGACAGGGGGTACACCGGGGAGCTGTTTTTT	CASSGDRGYTGELFF
.	.	TRBV29-1	TRBJ1-2	TGCAGCGTTGAAGTCCTCGACAGTTATGGCTACACCTTC	CSVEVLDSYGYTF
.	.	TRBV9	TRBJ2-2	TGTGCCAGCAGCGTAGTGTATAACGGGGAGCTGTTTTTT	CASSVVYNGELFF
TRBD1	.	TRBV7-8	TRBJ1-2	TGTGCCAGCAGCCCCAGGGGACAGGGGGCTCCGGGCTACACCTTC	CASSPRGQGAPGYTF
TRBD1	.	TRBV7-9	TRBJ2-5	TGTGCCAGCAGCCGAGGACAGGGCTTGGAAGAGACCCAGTACTTC	CASSRGQGLEETQYF
TRBD1	few	TRBV9	TRBJ1-1	TGTGCCAGCAGCGAGGGACAGGGGGGCACTGAAGCTTTCTTT	CASSEGQGGTEAFF
.	.	TRBV27	TRBJ2-1	TGTGCCAGCAACATTAGGGGCCCGGGTGAGCAGTTCTTC	CASNIRGPGEQFF
.	.	TRBV6-6	TRBJ2-1	TGTGCCAGCAGTCGGGCTCAGGGGGGCTTGCTAAGTGAGCAGTTCTTC	CASSRAQGGLLSEQFF
TRBD1	.	TRBV5-4	TRBJ2-1	TGTGCCAGCAGCGCGAAACTCGGGGACAGGGGTCACAATGAGCAGTTCTTC	CASSAKLGDRGHNEQFF
TRBD1	.	TRBV29-1	TRBJ1-2	TGCAGCGTCCGGGGACAGGGGTACGGCTACACCTTC	CSVRGQGYGYTF
.	few	TRBV5-1	TRBJ2-6	TGCGCCAGCTCCTCGACAGCGTCCTACTCTGGGGCCAACGTCCTGACTTTC	CASSSTASYSGANVLTF
TRBD2	.	TRBV6-5	TRBJ2-2	TGTGCCAGCAGACTAGCGGGAGTGGTTACCGGGGAGCTGTTTTTT	CASRLAGVVTGELFF
.	few	TRBV5-1	TRBJ1-1	TGCGCCAGCAGTTCCCCAGGGGCCACTGAAGCTTTCTTT	CASSSPGATEAFF
TRBD1	.	TRBV15	TRBJ1-1	TGTGCCACCAGCAGTTGGACAGGGGTGAACACTGAAGCTTTCTTT	CATSSWTGVNTEAFF
.	.	TRBV27	TRBJ1-2	TGTGCCAGCAGTTTACTGGGTATCGGTAGCGGCTACACCTTC	CASSLLGIGSGYTF
.	.	TRBV21-1	TRBJ1-5	TGTGCCAGCAGCAAACTAAATTTCCCAGGGAAGTGGAATCAGCCCCAGCATTTT	CASSKLNFPGKWNQPQHF
.	.	TRBV18	TRBJ2-3	TGTGCCAGCTCACTCACAGGGTTGGATACGCAGTATTTT	CASSLTGLDTQYF
.	.	TRBV7-2	TRBJ1-6	TGTGCCAGCAGCTTAGGGGCTTCGCAAGCAGTTCTCTCACCCCTCCACTTT	CASSLGASQAVLSPLHF
.	few	TRBV5-5	TRBJ1-3	TGTGCCAGCAGCTTCAGGCGCTCTGGAAACACCATATATTTT	CASSFRRSGNTIYF
.	.	TRBV14	TRBJ2-7	TGTGCCAGCAGCCCCCGGTTGAGCCACGAGCAGTACTTC	CASSPRLSHEQYF
TRBD1	.	TRBV6-1	TRBJ2-3	TGTGCCAGCAGCCCAGGACAGGGCACAGATACGCAGTATTTT	CASSPGQGTDTQYF